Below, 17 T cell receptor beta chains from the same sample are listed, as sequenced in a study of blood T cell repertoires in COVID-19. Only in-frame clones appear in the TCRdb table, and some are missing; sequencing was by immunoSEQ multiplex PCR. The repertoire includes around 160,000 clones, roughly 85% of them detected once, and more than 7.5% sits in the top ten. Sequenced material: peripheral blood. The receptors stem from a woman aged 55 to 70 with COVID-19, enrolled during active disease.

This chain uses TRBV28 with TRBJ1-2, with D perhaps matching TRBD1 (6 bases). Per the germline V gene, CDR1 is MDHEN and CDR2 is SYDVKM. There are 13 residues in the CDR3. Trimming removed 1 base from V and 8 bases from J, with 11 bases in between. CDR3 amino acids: CASSLLSGVGYTF. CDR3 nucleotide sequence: TGTGCCAGCAGTTTATTGTCAGGGGTCGGCTACACCTTC.

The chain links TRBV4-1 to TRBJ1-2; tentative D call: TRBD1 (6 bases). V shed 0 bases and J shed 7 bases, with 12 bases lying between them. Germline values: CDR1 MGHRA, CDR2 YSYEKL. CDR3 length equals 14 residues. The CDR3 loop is CASSQEAGVGGYTF. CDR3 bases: TGCGCCAGCAGCCAAGAAGCAGGGGTGGGTGGCTACACCTTC.

The DNA for the CDR3 is TGTGCCAGCAGTTTTGGACAGGGCGACCAGCCCCAGCATTTT. Its protein is CASSFGQGDQPQHF. The J gene is TRBJ1-5, the V gene TRBV27; 8 nucleotides match TRBD1. Germline CDR1 and CDR2: MNHEY and SMNVEV (reference sequence). With V trimmed by 3 bases and J by 7 bases, 5 bases remained unmatched. The CDR3 spans 14 residues.

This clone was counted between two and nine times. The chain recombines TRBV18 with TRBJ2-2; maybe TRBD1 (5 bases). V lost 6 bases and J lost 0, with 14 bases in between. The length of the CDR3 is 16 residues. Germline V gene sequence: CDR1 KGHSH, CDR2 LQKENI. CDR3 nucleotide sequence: TGTGCCAGCTCCCCTATGGGGCTAGCGAACACCGGGGAGCTGTTTTTT. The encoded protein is CASSPMGLANTGELFF.

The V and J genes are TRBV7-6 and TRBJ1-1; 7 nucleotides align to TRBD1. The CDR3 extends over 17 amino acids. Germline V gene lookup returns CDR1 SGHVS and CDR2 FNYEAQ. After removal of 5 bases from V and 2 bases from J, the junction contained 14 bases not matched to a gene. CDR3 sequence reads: CASSDGRFGTANTEAFF. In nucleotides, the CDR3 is TGTGCCAGCAGCGACGGGCGATTCGGGACAGCAAACACTGAAGCTTTCTTT.

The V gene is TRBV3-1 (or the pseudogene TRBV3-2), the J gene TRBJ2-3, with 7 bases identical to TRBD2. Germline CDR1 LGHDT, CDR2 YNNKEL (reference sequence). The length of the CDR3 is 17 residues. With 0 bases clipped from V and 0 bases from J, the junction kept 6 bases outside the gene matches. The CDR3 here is CASSQDTRGRSTDTQYF. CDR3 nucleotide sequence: TGTGCCAGCAGCCAAGATACGCGGGGGAGAAGCACAGATACGCAGTATTTT.

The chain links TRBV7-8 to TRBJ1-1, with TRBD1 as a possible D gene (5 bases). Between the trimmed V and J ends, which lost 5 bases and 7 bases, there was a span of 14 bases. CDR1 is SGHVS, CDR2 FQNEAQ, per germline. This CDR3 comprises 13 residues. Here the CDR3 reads CASSPAGDGEAFF. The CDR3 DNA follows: TGTGCCAGCAGCCCTGCGGGGGATGGTGAAGCTTTCTTT.

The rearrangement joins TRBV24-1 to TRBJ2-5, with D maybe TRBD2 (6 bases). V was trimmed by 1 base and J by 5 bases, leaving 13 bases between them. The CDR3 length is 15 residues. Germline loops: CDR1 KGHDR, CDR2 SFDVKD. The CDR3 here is CATSDFGGGLETQYF. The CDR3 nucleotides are TGTGCCACCAGTGATTTCGGGGGAGGTTTGGAGACCCAGTACTTC.

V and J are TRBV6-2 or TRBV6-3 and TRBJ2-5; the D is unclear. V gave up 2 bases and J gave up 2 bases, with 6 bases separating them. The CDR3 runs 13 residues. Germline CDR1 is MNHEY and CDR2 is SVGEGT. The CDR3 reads CASSYGGQETQYF. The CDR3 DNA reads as TGTGCCAGCAGTTACGGCGGACAAGAGACCCAGTACTTC.

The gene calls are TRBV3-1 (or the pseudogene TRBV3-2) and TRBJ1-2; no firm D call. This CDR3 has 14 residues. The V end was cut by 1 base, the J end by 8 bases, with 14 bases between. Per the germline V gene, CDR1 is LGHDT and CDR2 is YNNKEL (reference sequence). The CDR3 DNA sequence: TGTGCCAGCAGCCAAGCTCCGACATCAGGAGGCTACACCTTC. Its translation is CASSQAPTSGGYTF.

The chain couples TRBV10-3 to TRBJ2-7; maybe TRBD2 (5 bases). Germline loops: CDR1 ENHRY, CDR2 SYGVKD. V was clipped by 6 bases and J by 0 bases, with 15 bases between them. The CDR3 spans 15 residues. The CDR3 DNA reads TGTGCCATCAGCGGCGGACTCAACCCCTCCTACGAGCAGTACTTC. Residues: CAISGGLNPSYEQYF.

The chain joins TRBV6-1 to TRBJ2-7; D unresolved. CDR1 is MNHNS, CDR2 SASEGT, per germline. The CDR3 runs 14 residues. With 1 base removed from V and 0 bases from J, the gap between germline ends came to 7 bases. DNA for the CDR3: TGTGCCAGCAGTGAAGTTGGCAGCTCCTACGAGCAGTACTTC. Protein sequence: CASSEVGSSYEQYF.

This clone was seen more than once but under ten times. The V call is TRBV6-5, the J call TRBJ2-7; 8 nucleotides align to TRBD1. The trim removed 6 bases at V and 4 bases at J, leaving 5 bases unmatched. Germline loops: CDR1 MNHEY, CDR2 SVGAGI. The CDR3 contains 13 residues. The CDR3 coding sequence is TGTGCCAGCAGCCGGGACAGGCAATACGAGCAGTACTTC. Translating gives CASSRDRQYEQYF.

The CDR3 coding sequence is TGTGCCAGCAGTTTTAGCTGGGACAGCGTGAACACTGAAGCTTTCTTT. Protein: CASSFSWDSVNTEAFF. The chain couples TRBV27 to TRBJ1-1; 7 bases are shared with TRBD1. The CDR3 extends over 16 amino acids. CDR1 and CDR2 (germline): MNHEY, SMNVEV (reference sequence). Unmatched junction bases numbered 7, after V lost 3 bases and J lost 0 bases.

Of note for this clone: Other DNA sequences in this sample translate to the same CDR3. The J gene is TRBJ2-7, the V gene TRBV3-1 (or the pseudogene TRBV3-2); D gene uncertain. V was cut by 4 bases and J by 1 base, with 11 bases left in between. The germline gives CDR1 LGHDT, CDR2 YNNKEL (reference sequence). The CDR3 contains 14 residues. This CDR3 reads CASSLQDISYEQYF. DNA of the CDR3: TGTGCCAGCAGCCTCCAAGACATATCCTACGAGCAGTACTTC.

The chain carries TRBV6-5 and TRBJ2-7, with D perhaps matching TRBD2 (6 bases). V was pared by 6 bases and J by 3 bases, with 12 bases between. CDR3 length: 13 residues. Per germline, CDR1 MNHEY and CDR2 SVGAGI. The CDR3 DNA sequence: TGTGCCAGCAGCCGGGGGACGAGCTACGAGCAGTACTTC. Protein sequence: CASSRGTSYEQYF.

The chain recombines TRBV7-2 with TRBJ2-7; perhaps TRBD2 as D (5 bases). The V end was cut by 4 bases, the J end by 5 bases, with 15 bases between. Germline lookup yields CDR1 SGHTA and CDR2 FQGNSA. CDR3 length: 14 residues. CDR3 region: CASSSSLGRDEQYF. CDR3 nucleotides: TGTGCCAGCAGCTCCTCACTAGGAAGGGACGAGCAGTACTTC.